This T cell receptor beta chain was obtained from a study of blood T cell repertoires in COVID-19. Profiled with immunoSEQ multiplex PCR; TCRdb holds only in-frame clones, not every one. Among about 170,000 clones, about 87% were seen once, and the ten largest hold under 3%. The V gene lost 6 bases and the J gene lost 0 bases, with 14 bases spanning the gap. Germline V gives CDR1 LNHDA, CDR2 SQIVND (reference sequence). This CDR3 region has 15 residues. The sample holds a few counts of this clone. The receptor's source is a woman aged 80 or older with COVID-19, enrolled during active disease. The sequencing input was peripheral blood. The V gene is TRBV19, the J gene TRBJ1-1, with D possibly TRBD1 on 6 matching bases. CDR3 nucleotide sequence: TGTGCCAGTAGACCTTTAGGGGGTATGAACACTGAAGCTTTCTTT. It specifies CASRPLGGMNTEAFF. Drawing the rest from reference TRBV19 and TRBJ1-1, the complete variable domain is DGGITQSPKYLFRKEGQNVTLSCEQNLNHDAMYWYRQDPGQGLRLIYYSQIVNDFQKGDIAEGYSVSREKKESFPLTVTSAQKNPTAFYLCASRPLGGMNTEAFFGQGTRLTVV.